One sample yielded the 30 T cell receptor beta chains listed below, sequenced in a study of cytomegalovirus exposure and HLA in healthy donors. Researchers ran the PCR with 60 Vbeta and 13 Jbeta primers. The assay was immunoSEQ multiplex PCR, and TCRdb's table has in-frame clones only and misses some. The repertoire includes 150,000 to 200,000 clones, roughly 80% of them detected once, and approximately 2.2% sits in the top ten. Sequenced input: PBMCs. The receptors come from a male donor in good health and CMV-seronegative.

This clone was seen only a few times. This chain uses TRBV6-5 with TRBJ2-5; 10 bases match TRBD1. The closer fit of TRBJ2-7 to the DNA end suggests the J call may be wrong. In germline, CDR1 is MNHEY, CDR2 SVGAGI. The CDR3 extends over 15 amino acids. The CDR3 sequence: CASSLGTGVLNEQYF. For the CDR3, the DNA is TGTGCCAGCAGTTTAGGGACAGGGGTGTTAAACGAGCAGTACTTC.

The table lists this clone with a few counts. The chain joins TRBV7-7 to TRBJ2-2, with 9 bases identical to TRBD1. The length of the CDR3 is 16 residues. With 5 bases clipped from V and 5 bases from J, the junction kept 9 bases outside the gene matches. Per the germline V gene, CDR1 is SSHAT and CDR2 is FNYEAQ (reference sequence). CDR3 sequence (DNA): TGTGCCAGCAGCAAAACAGGGGGCAGATCGACCGGGGAGCTGTTTTTT. Protein: CASSKTGGRSTGELFF.

V usage is TRBV6-5 and J usage is TRBJ2-7; the D is unclear. Per germline, CDR1 MNHEY and CDR2 SVGAGI. The CDR3 consists of 14 residues. The V end was cut by 2 bases, the J end by 2 bases, with 10 bases between. CDR3 sequence: CASSYNSQTYEQYF. In DNA, the CDR3 is TGTGCCAGCAGTTACAACTCACAGACCTACGAGCAGTACTTC.

Concerning this clone: At one boundary the junction diverges from the germline segment, which might be a read error. This chain joins TRBV7-9 and TRBJ1-1, with 8 bases identical to TRBD1. The germline V gene has CDR1 SEHNR and CDR2 FQNEAQ (reference sequence). The CDR3 extends over 15 amino acids. CDR3 sequence reads: CAGSLAQGALSEAFF. In DNA form, the CDR3 reads TGTGCCGGCAGCTTAGCTCAGGGGGCGTTATCTGAAGCTTTCTTT.

The V gene is TRBV6-5, the J gene TRBJ1-5, with D possibly being TRBD1 (6 bases). The length of the CDR3 is 13 residues. CDR1 is MNHEY and CDR2 is SVGAGI in the germline V gene. V was pared by 5 bases and J by 6 bases, with 11 bases between. In DNA form, the CDR3 reads TGTGCCAGCAGTGAGGGGGGGGTTCAGCCCCAGCATTTT. This encodes CASSEGGVQPQHF.

The chain employs TRBV9 and TRBJ2-7, with 8 positions matching TRBD1. The CDR3 totals 15 residues. In germline, CDR1 is SGDLS, CDR2 YYNGEE. Germline trimming cut 2 bases from V and 3 bases from J; bases unmatched to any gene: 7. The CDR3 sequence is CASSVRQGLSYEQYF. CDR3 sequence (DNA): TGTGCCAGCAGCGTCCGACAGGGGCTAAGCTACGAGCAGTACTTC.

This clone turned up a few times. The rearrangement links TRBV6-5 to TRBJ2-4; tentative D call: TRBD1 (6 bases). Germline CDR1 MNHEY, CDR2 SVGAGI. The CDR3 is made up of 16 amino acids. V was trimmed by 0 bases and J by 0 bases, leaving 9 bases between them. The CDR3 nucleotides are TGTGCCAGCAGTTACTCAACAGGGCTAGCCAAAAACATTCAGTACTTC. It encodes CASSYSTGLAKNIQYF.

This sequence joins TRBV7-8 and TRBJ1-1; TRBD1 matches at 8 bases. The germline V gene has CDR1 SGHVS and CDR2 FQNEAQ. After removal of 5 bases from V and 6 bases from J, the junction contained 8 bases not matched to a gene. This CDR3 comprises 14 residues. This chain's CDR3 is CASSARQGSAEAFF. In DNA, the CDR3 is TGTGCCAGCAGCGCCCGACAGGGGAGTGCTGAAGCTTTCTTT.

The chain links TRBV5-1 to TRBJ2-1, with a possible D match to TRBD2 (5 bases). Looked up from germline, CDR1 is SGHRS and CDR2 is YFSETQ. CDR3 length: 17 amino acids. Trimming removed 0 bases at V and 0 bases at J, with 13 bases between. CDR3 amino acids: CASSLAVAGHSYNEQFF. The CDR3 DNA sequence: TGCGCCAGCAGCTTGGCCGTGGCGGGCCACTCCTACAATGAGCAGTTCTTC.

CDR3 in DNA: TGCGCCAGCAGCTTGTACCCTCGGGACAGGGGGCCTTATTATAGCAATCAGCCCCAGCATTTT. It yields the protein CASSLYPRDRGPYYSNQPQHF. V is TRBV5-1 and J is TRBJ1-5; 12 bases fit TRBD1. Germline V gives CDR1 SGHRS, CDR2 YFSETQ. The CDR3 is 21 residues long. V lost 1 base, J lost 0 bases, and 14 bases stayed unmatched.

V is TRBV18 and J is TRBJ1-2; 10 bases map to TRBD1. In germline, CDR1 is KGHSH, CDR2 LQKENI. After removal of 2 bases from V and 4 bases from J, the junction contained 16 bases not matched to a gene. The CDR3 is 19 amino acids. The CDR3 sequence: CASSPTVARPGQGTYGYTF. CDR3 coding DNA: TGTGCCAGCTCACCAACTGTTGCGAGACCGGGACAGGGGACCTATGGCTACACCTTC.

In its sample, this clone was seen once. The genes are TRBV7-6 and TRBJ1-3; D may be TRBD1 (5 bases). CDR3 length: 14 amino acids. With 6 bases removed from V and 0 bases from J, the gap between germline ends came to 9 bases. The V gene's germline CDR1 is SGHVS and CDR2 FNYEAQ. CDR3 coding DNA: TGTGCCAGCAGAGGGACTTTCTCTGGAAACACCATATATTTT. This translates into CASRGTFSGNTIYF.

The chain uses TRBV30 and TRBJ2-2, with a tentative D call TRBD2 (6 bases). V was shortened by 2 bases and J by 5 bases, with 15 bases between the two germline ends. Germline assignment: CDR1 GTSNPN and CDR2 SVGIG (reference sequence). This CDR3 has 15 amino acids. The CDR3 spells CAWSPGLLGTGELFF. The CDR3 DNA follows: TGTGCCTGGAGTCCGGGACTTCTTGGGACCGGGGAGCTGTTTTTT.

This chain links TRBV11-2 with TRBJ1-2, with D tentatively TRBD1 (5 bases). Germline CDR1 and CDR2: SGHAT and FQNNGV. V gave up 2 bases and J gave up 1 base, with 11 bases separating them. The CDR3 is 15 amino acids. CDR3 residues: CASSLRREDNYGYTF. The CDR3 DNA is TGTGCCAGCAGCTTACGCAGGGAGGATAACTATGGCTACACCTTC.

This chain uses TRBV11-2 with TRBJ2-7, with 12 bases fitting TRBD2. Trimming removed 6 bases from V and 5 bases from J; junction bases left unmatched: 5. This CDR3 spans 14 amino acids. Germline CDR1 SGHAT, CDR2 FQNNGV. CDR3: CASSGLAGRNEQYF. In DNA, the CDR3 is TGTGCCAGCAGTGGACTAGCGGGGAGGAACGAGCAGTACTTC.

The chain combines TRBV5-1 with TRBJ1-4, with unresolved D. The length of the CDR3 is 16 residues. Trimming took 1 base from V and 2 from J, leaving 12 bases between them. The germline V gene encodes CDR1 SGHRS and CDR2 YFSETQ. The CDR3 spells CASSLSARVTNEKLFF. For the CDR3, the DNA is TGCGCCAGCAGCTTGAGTGCGCGTGTGACTAATGAAAAACTGTTTTTT. The full variable domain, its missing parts supplied by reference TRBV5-1 and TRBJ1-4, is KAGVTQTPRYLIKTRGQQVTLSCSPISGHRSVSWYQQTPGQGLQFLFEYFSETQRNKGNFPGRFSGRQFSNSRSEMNVSTLELGDSALYLCASSLSARVTNEKLFFGSGTQLSVL.

The CDR3 DNA reads as TGTGCCACGGAAGATAACAGGGGAGTCTACTATGGCTACACCTTC. It specifies CATEDNRGVYYGYTF. The V and J genes are TRBV6-1 and TRBJ1-2, with 7 positions matching TRBD1. The length of the CDR3 is 15 residues. The V and J ends lost 10 bases and 3 bases, in that order; junction bases with no gene match: 14. The germline CDR1 and CDR2 sequences are MNHNS and SASEGT.

This chain links TRBV11-2 with TRBJ1-1; TRBD1 might be the D (5 bases). The ends were cut back, 7 bases at V and 5 bases at J, with 20 bases in the middle. This CDR3 region has 15 residues. The germline CDR1 and CDR2 sequences are SGHAT and FQNNGV. The CDR3 sequence: CASITTGGSGTEAFF. CDR3 sequence (DNA): TGTGCCAGCATCACCACGGGGGGGTCCGGGACTGAAGCTTTCTTT.

V is TRBV5-1 and J is TRBJ2-3, with a possible D match to TRBD2 (5 bases). Deletions cut 5 bases from V and 2 bases from J, with 6 bases between. CDR3 length equals 12 residues. Germline V gene data show CDR1 as SGHRS and CDR2 as YFSETQ. The DNA for the CDR3 is TGCGCCAGCAGGGAGGTCACAGATACGCAGTATTTT. This gives the protein CASREVTDTQYF.

This clone showed up just a few times. The genes are TRBV7-2 and TRBJ1-6; D gene unclear. The CDR3 consists of 15 residues. Germline V gives CDR1 SGHTA, CDR2 FQGNSA. V was pared by 3 bases and J by 0 bases, with 6 bases between. In DNA, the CDR3 is TGTGCCAGCAGCTTGAGGAGCTCCTATAATTCACCCCTCCACTTT. It codes for CASSLRSSYNSPLHF.

V is TRBV7-9 and J is TRBJ1-2; 7 positions match TRBD1. V trimming: 5 bases; J trimming: 0 bases; junction bases outside the gene matches: 6. The CDR3 is made up of 15 amino acids. The germline V gene has CDR1 SEHNR and CDR2 FQNEAQ (reference sequence). The CDR3 sequence: CASSIGTAANYGYTF. In DNA, the CDR3 is TGTGCCAGCAGCATCGGGACAGCAGCTAACTATGGCTACACCTTC.

The chain is built from TRBV27 and TRBJ2-7; 11 nucleotides match TRBD2. Trimming took 3 bases from V and 1 from J; bases not matched to a gene: 8. CDR3 length equals 17 residues. The germline V gene has CDR1 MNHEY and CDR2 SMNVEV (reference sequence). CDR3 sequence reads: CASSLASGGILSYEQYF. Here the CDR3 DNA reads TGTGCCAGCAGTTTGGCTAGCGGGGGGATTCTTTCCTACGAGCAGTACTTC.

V is TRBV6-1 and J is TRBJ2-7, with D possibly being TRBD1 (6 bases). The V gene's germline CDR1 is MNHNS and CDR2 SASEGT. This CDR3 comprises 16 residues. Trimming shortened V by 4 bases and J by 0 bases, and 16 bases separated the two germline ends. In nucleotides, the CDR3 is TGTGCCAGCAGTGGACGCGGACAGAGAAGCTCCTACGAGCAGTACTTC. Translated: CASSGRGQRSSYEQYF.

The chain recombines TRBV2 with TRBJ1-2; D unclear. The CDR3 has 13 amino acids. Germline CDR1 is SNHLY and CDR2 is FYNNEI. V lost 3 bases and J 0 bases, leaving 5 bases between the germline ends. The CDR3 region is CASSEGANYGYTF. The CDR3 DNA is TGTGCCAGCAGTGAGGGAGCTAACTATGGCTACACCTTC. Complete variable domain (other parts from reference TRBV2 and TRBJ1-2): EPEVTQTPSHQVTQMGQEVILRCVPISNHLYFYWYRQILGQKVEFLVSFYNNEISEKSEIFDDQFSVERPDGSNFTLKIRSTKLEDSAMYFCASSEGANYGYTFGSGTRLTVV.

This rearrangement joins TRBV5-3 to TRBJ1-3; 10 bases are a match to TRBD1. TRBV5-3 is flagged as an ORF with uncertain function. V shed 1 base, J shed 0 bases, and the junction held 7 bases outside the gene matches. The CDR3 covers 18 residues. CDR3 protein: CARSLRGDRGNSGNTIYF. In DNA, the CDR3 is TGTGCCAGAAGCTTGCGTGGGGACAGGGGTAACTCTGGAAACACCATATATTTT.

This chain links TRBV7-2 with TRBJ1-3; 7 bases map to TRBD1. With 3 bases clipped from V and 5 bases from J, the junction kept 7 bases outside the gene matches. Germline V CDR1 and CDR2: SGHTA, FQGNSA. The CDR3 has 15 amino acids. This chain's CDR3 is CASSFGTAGRNTIYF. The CDR3 nucleotides read TGTGCCAGCAGCTTCGGGACAGCTGGACGAAACACCATATATTTT.

The gene calls are TRBV13 and TRBJ2-6; 12 nucleotides line up with TRBD2. Trimming removed 5 bases from V and 4 bases from J; junction bases left unmatched: 6. Germline lookup yields CDR1 PRHDT and CDR2 FYEKMQ (reference sequence). The CDR3 covers 17 residues. The CDR3 nucleotides read TGTGCCAGCAGCGAGACGGGACTAGCGGGCGGGGCCAACGTCCTGACTTTC. As protein: CASSETGLAGGANVLTF.

The chain joins TRBV30 to TRBJ2-1; maybe TRBD1 (5 bases). The germline V gene has CDR1 GTSNPN and CDR2 SVGIG (reference sequence). The CDR3 extends over 15 amino acids. Between the trimmed V and J ends, which lost 0 bases and 8 bases, there was a span of 17 bases. The CDR3 sequence: CAWSVPRVSGDEQFF. The CDR3 region has the DNA TGTGCCTGGAGTGTACCCAGGGTTTCGGGCGATGAGCAGTTCTTC. Variable domain in full (rest from reference TRBV30 and TRBJ2-1): SQTIHQWPATLVQPVGSPLSLECTVEGTSNPNLYWYRQAAGRGLQLLFYSVGIGQISSEVPQNLSASRPQDRQFILSSKKLLLSDSGFYLCAWSVPRVSGDEQFFGPGTRLTVL.

About this clone itself: This CDR3 is also generated by other DNA sequences in the sample. The rearrangement uses TRBV7-2 and TRBJ1-2; 7 nucleotides match TRBD1. CDR3 size: 13 residues. Per the germline V gene, CDR1 is SGHTA and CDR2 is FQGNSA. V was pared by 6 bases and J by 2 bases, with 3 bases of the junction left unmatched. The CDR3 sequence is CASSPDRNYGYTF. The CDR3 nucleotides are TGTGCCAGCAGTCCGGACAGGAACTATGGCTACACCTTC.

The V and J genes are TRBV7-9 and TRBJ1-2, with 7 nucleotides matching TRBD1. The trim removed 1 base at V and 5 bases at J, leaving 4 bases unmatched. The CDR3 extends over 14 amino acids. Germline assignment: CDR1 SEHNR and CDR2 FQNEAQ (reference sequence). The CDR3 spells CASSLEGGGYGYTF. The CDR3 coding sequence is TGTGCCAGCAGCTTAGAAGGGGGCGGATATGGCTACACCTTC.